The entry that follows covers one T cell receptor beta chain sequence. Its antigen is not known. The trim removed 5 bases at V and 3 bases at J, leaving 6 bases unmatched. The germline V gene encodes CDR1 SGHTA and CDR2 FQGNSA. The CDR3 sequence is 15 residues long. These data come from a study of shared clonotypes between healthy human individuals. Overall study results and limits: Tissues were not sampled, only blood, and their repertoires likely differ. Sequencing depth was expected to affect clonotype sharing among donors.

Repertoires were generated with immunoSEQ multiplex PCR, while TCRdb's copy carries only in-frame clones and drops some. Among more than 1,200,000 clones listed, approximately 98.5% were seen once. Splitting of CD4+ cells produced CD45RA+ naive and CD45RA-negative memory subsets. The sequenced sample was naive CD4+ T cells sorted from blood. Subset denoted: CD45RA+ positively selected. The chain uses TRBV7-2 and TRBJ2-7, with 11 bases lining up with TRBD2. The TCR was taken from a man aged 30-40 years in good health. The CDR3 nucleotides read TGTGCCAGCAGCGCCTCTAGCGGGAGGATCTACGAGCAGTACTTC. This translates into CASSASSGRIYEQYF.